The 3 T cell receptor beta chains reported below all come from one sample, sequenced in a study of cytomegalovirus exposure and HLA in healthy donors (dated by TCRdb to 2015 to 2018). Library prep was done by the immunoSEQ multiplex PCR assay. Imported from immuneACCESS, the table was reduced by TCRdb to in-frame sequences with V and J called. These copies leave out some clones; in studies compared against another copy, an unresolved V gene accounts for under half, and the cause of the remainder is not known. This sample comprises approximately 230,000 clones, roughly 87% of them detected only once. The ten biggest clones cover 12% of the sample. Sequenced input: PBMCs. All receptors come from a man aged 18 to 35 in good health and CMV-seropositive.

The chain joins TRBV25-1 to TRBJ2-1; tentatively, D is TRBD1 (6 bases). V was pared by 4 bases and J by 0 bases, with 13 bases between. From germline, CDR1 is MGHDK and CDR2 SYGVNS. This CDR3 has 16 amino acids. This chain's CDR3 is CASSGTTGISYNEQFF. CDR3 coding DNA: TGTGCCAGCAGTGGAACCACAGGGATCTCCTACAATGAGCAGTTCTTC.

J is TRBJ2-7 and V is TRBV27; D possibly corresponds to TRBD2 (7 bases). V lost 3 bases to trimming and J lost 3 bases, with 12 bases between them. CDR1 and CDR2 (germline): MNHEY, SMNVEV (reference sequence). The CDR3 has 14 residues. The CDR3 spells CASSFRGGSYEQYF. The CDR3 nucleotides are TGTGCCAGCAGTTTTAGGGGGGGTAGCTACGAGCAGTACTTC.

V gene TRBV19 combines with J gene TRBJ1-5; no definite D call. The CDR3 has 15 amino acids. In germline, CDR1 is LNHDA, CDR2 SQIVND (reference sequence). Trimming pared 2 bases from V and 0 bases from J, leaving 8 bases between. CDR3 loop: CASSIWGNSNQPQHF. DNA of the CDR3: TGTGCCAGTAGTATATGGGGAAATAGCAATCAGCCCCAGCATTTT. Full variable domain (remainder filled in from reference TRBV19 and TRBJ1-5): DGGITQSPKYLFRKEGQNVTLSCEQNLNHDAMYWYRQDPGQGLRLIYYSQIVNDFQKGDIAEGYSVSREKKESFPLTVTSAQKNPTAFYLCASSIWGNSNQPQHFGDGTRLSIL.